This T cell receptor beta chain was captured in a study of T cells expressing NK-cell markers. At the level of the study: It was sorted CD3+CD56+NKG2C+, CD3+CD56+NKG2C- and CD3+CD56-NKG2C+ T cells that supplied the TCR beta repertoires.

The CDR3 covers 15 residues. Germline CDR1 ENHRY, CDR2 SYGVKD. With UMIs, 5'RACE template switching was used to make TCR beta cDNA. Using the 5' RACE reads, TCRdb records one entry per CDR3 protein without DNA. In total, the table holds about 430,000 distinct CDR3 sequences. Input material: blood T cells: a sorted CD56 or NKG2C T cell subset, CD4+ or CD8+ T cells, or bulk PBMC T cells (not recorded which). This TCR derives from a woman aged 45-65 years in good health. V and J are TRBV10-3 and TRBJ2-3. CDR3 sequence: CAISESGGSADTQYF.